These T cell receptor beta chains were read from a single sample in a study of T cells in Graves' hyperthyroidism and ophthalmopathy. Each CDR3 protein gets one entry after TCRdb re-called the multiplex PCR reads with MiXCR. The table has 300,000 to 400,000 distinct CDR3 sequences, roughly 18% seen once. Sequences were obtained from blood. These receptors were collected from a woman between 45 and 60 years old with Graves' hyperthyroidism. Both conserved end residues are part of each CDR3. A D gene is named only where the DNA matches it firmly. Size is omitted from some rows. Given values are once, few, many or a class for expanded clones.

>NA|TRBV19|TRBJ1-6|NA
CACQISYNSPLHF
TGTGCCTGTCAGATCTCCTATAATTCACCCCTCCACTTT
>NA|TRBV9|TRBJ1-6|NA
CASSAGRGGITPLHF
TGTGCCAGCAGCGCAGGTAGAGGGGGGATAACACCCCTCCACTTT
>NA|TRBV19|TRBJ2-7|NA
CASSKWEFSYEQYF
TGTGCCAGTAGTAAGTGGGAGTTTTCCTACGAGCAGTACTTC
>NA|TRBV6-1|TRBJ2-1|NA
CASSYLGGSYNEQFF
TGTGCCAGCAGTTATTTGGGGGGCTCCTACAATGAGCAGTTCTTC
>few|TRBV29-1|TRBJ2-1|TRBD2
CSVDRGGTSGTKEQFF
TGCAGCGTTGACCGGGGGGGGACTAGCGGGACGAAGGAGCAGTTCTTC
>many|TRBV5-1|TRBJ2-1|TRBD2
CASSQGLGAYNEQFF
TGCGCCAGCAGTCAAGGACTAGGAGCGTACAATGAGCAGTTCTTC
>many|TRBV5-1|TRBJ1-5|NA
CASSREDSYSNQPQHF
TGCGCCAGCAGCAGAGAGGACAGTTATAGCAATCAGCCCCAGCATTTT
>few|TRBV3-1|TRBJ1-1|NA
CASSQDRGIGAEAFF
TGTGCCAGCAGCCAAGATCGAGGTATCGGGGCTGAAGCTTTCTTT
>NA|TRBV5-1|TRBJ2-1|TRBD1
CASATGQGGNEQFF
TGCGCCAGCGCGACCGGACAGGGTGGGAATGAGCAGTTCTTC
>few|TRBV27|TRBJ2-7|NA
CASRRGLSSYEQYF
TGTGCCAGTAGACGGGGCTTATCCTCCTACGAGCAGTACTTC
>many|TRBV7-2|TRBJ1-6|NA
CASSRMDSYNSPLHF
TGTGCCAGCAGCCGCATGGATAGTTATAATTCACCCCTCCACTTT
>NA|TRBV19|TRBJ1-2|NA
CASSPTTGHSYGYTF
TGTGCCAGTAGTCCAACAACAGGGCACAGCTATGGCTACACCTTC
>few|TRBV2|TRBJ2-3|NA
CASRGDNTDTQYF
TGTGCCAGCAGAGGGGACAACACAGATACGCAGTATTTT
>few|TRBV10-3|TRBJ1-3|NA
CAIRLQGGTGNTIYF
TGTGCCATCAGATTACAGGGAGGGACTGGAAACACCATATATTTT